Shown below are 15 T cell receptor beta chains from a single sample sequenced in a study of shared clonotypes between healthy human individuals. Only in-frame clones appear in the TCRdb table, and some are missing; sequencing was by immunoSEQ multiplex PCR. Found here are approximately 2.4 million clones, approximately 95% of them singletons; the top ten hold roughly 0.13%. The sequencing sample was made of naive CD4+ T cells sorted from blood. The subset is: CD45RA+ positively selected. These receptors were obtained from a man aged 18 to 30 in good health.

This clone was counted a single time. This sequence joins TRBV29-1 and TRBJ2-7; D not resolved. The CDR3 has 12 amino acids. Trimming shortened V by 7 bases and J by 0 bases, and 10 bases separated the two germline ends. CDR1 and CDR2 from the germline V gene are SQVTM and ANQGSEA. The CDR3, as DNA: TGCAGCGCGAGTAGCAGCTCCTACGAGCAGTACTTC. Translating gives CSASSSSYEQYF.

The rearrangement links TRBV4-1 to TRBJ2-7; D possibly corresponds to TRBD1 (6 bases). V was clipped by 3 bases and J by 0 bases, with 21 bases between them. Germline V lookup: CDR1 MGHRA, CDR2 YSYEKL. This CDR3 is built from 18 residues. The CDR3 coding sequence is TGCGCCAGCAGCCAGGCAAAGGTCCAGGGGACCCTCTCCTACGAGCAGTACTTC. The encoded protein is CASSQAKVQGTLSYEQYF.

J is TRBJ2-7 and V is TRBV5-1; TRBD1 agrees at 9 bases. Germline loops: CDR1 SGHRS, CDR2 YFSETQ. Germline trimming cut 5 bases from V and 3 bases from J; bases unmatched to any gene: 12. This CDR3 is 16 amino acids long. The CDR3 DNA follows: TGCGCCAGCAGTTTTATCCCGGGACAGGGTTTCTACGAGCAGTACTTC. Its translation: CASSFIPGQGFYEQYF.

The chain joins TRBV6-5 to TRBJ2-3, with 7 bases identical to TRBD2. The J segment lost 5 bases and the V segment lost 1 base, leaving 9 bases of the junction unmatched. The CDR3 extends over 16 amino acids. The germline V gene has CDR1 MNHEY and CDR2 SVGAGI. CDR3 region: CASSYYKTSLGDTQYF. For the CDR3, the DNA is TGTGCCAGCAGTTACTATAAGACTAGCTTGGGAGATACGCAGTATTTT.

The CDR3 DNA follows: TGTGCCAGCAGTGAAAACGAGGGCAGGGTGAATGAAAAACTGTTTTTT. This codes for CASSENEGRVNEKLFF. This rearrangement joins TRBV6-1 to TRBJ1-4; a possible D gene is TRBD1 (5 bases). In germline, CDR1 is MNHNS, CDR2 SASEGT. The CDR3 is 16 residues long. Trimming pared 2 bases from V and 5 bases from J, leaving 15 bases between.

The chain carries TRBV5-1 and TRBJ2-5; D gene unclear. This CDR3 is 14 amino acids long. The V and J ends lost 3 bases and 4 bases respectively, with 13 bases between them. The germline gives CDR1 SGHRS, CDR2 YFSETQ. The CDR3 coding sequence is TGCGCCAGCAGCTCGGATCCATCCCTAGAGACCCAGTACTTC. Translating gives CASSSDPSLETQYF.

This clone is a singleton in its sample. The chain employs TRBV29-1 and TRBJ1-5; the D gene is possibly TRBD1 (5 bases). The CDR3 is made up of 17 amino acids. Deletions cut 3 bases from V and 2 bases from J, with 20 bases between. Germline V gives CDR1 SQVTM, CDR2 ANQGSEA. The CDR3 bases are TGCAGCGTTGATCGGGGCTCCCAGTGGGGTGGCAATCAGCCCCAGCATTTT. Protein sequence: CSVDRGSQWGGNQPQHF.

The chain employs TRBV18 and TRBJ2-3; D is undetermined. The V and J ends lost 5 bases and 4 bases respectively, with 7 bases between them. Germline V gene lookup returns CDR1 KGHSH and CDR2 LQKENI. The CDR3 is 12 amino acids. The CDR3 is CASSSRSDTQYF. CDR3 bases: TGTGCCAGCTCATCCCGTTCAGATACGCAGTATTTT.

The chain links TRBV4-1 to TRBJ2-7; TRBD2 agrees at 7 bases. The V and J ends lost 2 bases and 2 bases, in that order; junction bases with no gene match: 6. CDR1 MGHRA and CDR2 YSYEKL come from the germline V gene. This CDR3 comprises 15 residues. The CDR3 protein is CASSQRIAGTYEQYF. The DNA for the CDR3 is TGCGCCAGCAGCCAAAGGATAGCGGGCACCTACGAGCAGTACTTC.

The genes are TRBV5-5 and TRBJ2-7; no clear D. The CDR3 is made up of 14 amino acids. V was cut by 2 bases and J by 0 bases, with 9 bases left in between. In germline, CDR1 is SGHKS, CDR2 YYEKEE (reference sequence). DNA of the CDR3: TGTGCCAGCAGCTTACGGCTGTCCTCCTACGAGCAGTACTTC. Residues: CASSLRLSSYEQYF.

In the case of this clone: The identical CDR3 is also encoded by other nucleotide sequences in the sample. This sequence joins TRBV18 and TRBJ2-7; 14 positions match TRBD2. V shed 3 bases, J shed 3 bases, and the junction held 1 base outside the gene matches. CDR1 and CDR2 from the germline V gene are KGHSH and LQKENI. This CDR3 is built from 15 residues. CDR3 in DNA: TGTGCCAGCTCACCCGGGACTAGCGGGAGCTACGAGCAGTACTTC. This sequence encodes CASSPGTSGSYEQYF.

This clone occurred once. This chain links TRBV29-1 with TRBJ1-1; 7 bases match TRBD1. V lost 0 bases and J lost 7; bases outside the gene matches: 11. This CDR3 region has 15 residues. Germline values: CDR1 SQVTM, CDR2 ANQGSEA. The CDR3 spells CSVEDLWDSRVEAFF. DNA for the CDR3: TGCAGCGTTGAAGATTTGTGGGACAGCCGCGTTGAAGCTTTCTTT.

The J gene is TRBJ1-1, the V gene TRBV5-1, with D possibly TRBD1 on 6 matching bases. In germline, CDR1 is SGHRS, CDR2 YFSETQ. V was pared by 2 bases and J by 0 bases, with 14 bases between. The CDR3 consists of 16 residues. The CDR3 sequence is CASSFRDTIMNTEAFF. CDR3 DNA sequence: TGCGCCAGCAGCTTCCGGGACACCATCATGAACACTGAAGCTTTCTTT.

The V gene is TRBV25-1, the J gene TRBJ2-3, with 9 bases lining up with TRBD2. The trim removed 3 bases at V and 3 bases at J, leaving 7 bases unmatched. From germline, CDR1 is MGHDK and CDR2 SYGVNS. The CDR3 runs 16 residues. The CDR3 sequence: CASSDPAGGMTDTQYF. In nucleotides, the CDR3 is TGTGCCAGCAGTGATCCTGCGGGGGGGATGACAGATACGCAGTATTTT.

The V gene is TRBV5-6, the J gene TRBJ2-1; D is uncertain. The V end was cut by 1 base, the J end by 3 bases, with 11 bases between. This CDR3 has 15 amino acids. CDR1 and CDR2 (germline): SGHDT, YYEEEE. The CDR3 coding sequence is TGTGCCAGCAGCTTGATAAGGCCCGGCTACAATGAGCAGTTCTTC. It specifies CASSLIRPGYNEQFF.